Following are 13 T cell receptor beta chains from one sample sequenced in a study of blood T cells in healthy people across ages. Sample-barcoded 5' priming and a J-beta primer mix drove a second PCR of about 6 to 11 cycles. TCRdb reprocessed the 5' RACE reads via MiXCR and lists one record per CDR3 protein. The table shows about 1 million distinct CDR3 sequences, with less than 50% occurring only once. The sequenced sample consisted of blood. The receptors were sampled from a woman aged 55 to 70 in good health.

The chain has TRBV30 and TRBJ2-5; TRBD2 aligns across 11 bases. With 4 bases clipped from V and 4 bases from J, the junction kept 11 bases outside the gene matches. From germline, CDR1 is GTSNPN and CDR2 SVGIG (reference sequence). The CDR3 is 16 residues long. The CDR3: CAWMIRTSGFPETQYF. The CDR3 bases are TGTGCCTGGATGATTCGGACTAGCGGGTTCCCAGAGACCCAGTACTTC.

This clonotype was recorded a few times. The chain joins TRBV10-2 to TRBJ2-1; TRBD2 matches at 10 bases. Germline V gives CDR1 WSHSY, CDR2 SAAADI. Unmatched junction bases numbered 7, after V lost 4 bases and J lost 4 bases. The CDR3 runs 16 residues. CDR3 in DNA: TGCGCCAGCAGTGCAGCGGGAGGGCCTAAATACAATGAGCAGTTCTTC. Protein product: CASSAAGGPKYNEQFF.

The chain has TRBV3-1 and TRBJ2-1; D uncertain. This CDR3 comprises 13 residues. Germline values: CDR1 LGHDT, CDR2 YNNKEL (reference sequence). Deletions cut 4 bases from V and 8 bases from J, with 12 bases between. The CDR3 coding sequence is TGTGCCAGCAGCCCTAGTCAGGCGGATGAGCAGTTCTTC. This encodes CASSPSQADEQFF.

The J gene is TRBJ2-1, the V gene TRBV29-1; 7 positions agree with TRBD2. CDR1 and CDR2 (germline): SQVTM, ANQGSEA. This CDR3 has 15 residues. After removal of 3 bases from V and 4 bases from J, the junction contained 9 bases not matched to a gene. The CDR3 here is CSVDLLAAAYNEQFF. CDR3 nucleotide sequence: TGCAGCGTTGACCTCCTAGCGGCAGCATACAATGAGCAGTTCTTC.

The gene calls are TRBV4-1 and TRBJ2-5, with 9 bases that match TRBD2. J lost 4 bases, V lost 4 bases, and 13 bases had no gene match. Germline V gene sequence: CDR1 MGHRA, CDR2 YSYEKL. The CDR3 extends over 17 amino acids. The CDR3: CASSREGLAGRRETQYF. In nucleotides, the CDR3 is TGCGCCAGCAGCCGAGAGGGGCTAGCGGGAAGAAGAGAGACCCAGTACTTC.

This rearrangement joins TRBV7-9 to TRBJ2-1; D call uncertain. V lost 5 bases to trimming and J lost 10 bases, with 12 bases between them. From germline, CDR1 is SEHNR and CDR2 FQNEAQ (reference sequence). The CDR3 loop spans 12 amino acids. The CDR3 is CASSMDLGEQFF. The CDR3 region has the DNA TGTGCCAGCAGCATGGACCTCGGGGAGCAGTTCTTC.

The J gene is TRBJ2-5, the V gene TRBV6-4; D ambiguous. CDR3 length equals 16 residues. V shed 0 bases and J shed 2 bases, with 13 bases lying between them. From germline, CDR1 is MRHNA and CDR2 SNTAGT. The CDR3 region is CASSDSLRRIQETQYF. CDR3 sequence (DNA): TGTGCCAGCAGTGACTCACTGCGGAGAATTCAAGAGACCCAGTACTTC.

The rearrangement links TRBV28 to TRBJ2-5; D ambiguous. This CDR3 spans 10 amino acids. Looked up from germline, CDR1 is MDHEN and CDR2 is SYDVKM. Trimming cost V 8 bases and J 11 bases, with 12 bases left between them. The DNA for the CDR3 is TGTGCCAGCGGTATCTACAAGCAGTACTTC. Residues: CASGIYKQYF. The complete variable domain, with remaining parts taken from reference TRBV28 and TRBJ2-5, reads DVKVTQSSRYLVKRTGEKVFLECVQDMDHENMFWYRQDPGLGLRLIYFSYDVKMKEKGDIPEGYSVSREKKERFSLILESASTNQTSMYLCASGIYKQYFGPGTRLLVL.

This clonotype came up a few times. The CDR3 bases are TGTGCCAGCAGCCCCATGGGACAGGGGTTGGAGACCCAGTACTTC. It codes for CASSPMGQGLETQYF. The rearrangement joins TRBV2 to TRBJ2-5; 10 positions agree with TRBD1. The germline V gene encodes CDR1 SNHLY and CDR2 FYNNEI. V shed 6 bases and J 5 bases; nucleotides not matched to a gene: 9. The CDR3 is 15 residues long.

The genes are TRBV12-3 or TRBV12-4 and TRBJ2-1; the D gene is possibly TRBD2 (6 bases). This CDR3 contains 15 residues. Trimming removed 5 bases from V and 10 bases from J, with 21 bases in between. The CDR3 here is CASSLISLSGDEQFF. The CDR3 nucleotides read TGTGCCAGCAGTCTTATATCCCTCTCGGGGGACGAGCAGTTCTTC.

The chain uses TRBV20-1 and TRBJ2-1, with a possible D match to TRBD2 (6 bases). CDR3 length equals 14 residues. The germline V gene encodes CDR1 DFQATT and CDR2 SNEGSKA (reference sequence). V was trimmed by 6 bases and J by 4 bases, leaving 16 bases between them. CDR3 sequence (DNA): TGCAGTGCAACTGGGGGGACTCCATACAATGAGCAGTTCTTC. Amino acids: CSATGGTPYNEQFF.

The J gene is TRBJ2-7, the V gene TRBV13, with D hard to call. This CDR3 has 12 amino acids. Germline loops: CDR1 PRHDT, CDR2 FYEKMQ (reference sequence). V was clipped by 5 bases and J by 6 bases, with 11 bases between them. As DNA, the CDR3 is TGTGCCAGCAGCATAAGGGATGGCGAGCAGTACTTC. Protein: CASSIRDGEQYF. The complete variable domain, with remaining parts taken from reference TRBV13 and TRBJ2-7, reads AAGVIQSPRHLIKEKRETATLKCYPIPRHDTVYWYQQGPGQDPQFLISFYEKMQSDKGSIPDRFSAQQFSDYHSELNMSSLELGDSALYFCASSIRDGEQYFGPGTRLTVT.

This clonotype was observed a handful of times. CDR3 coding DNA: TGTGCCAGCAGCCCAACGCCAGAGAGCAGCACCTACGAGCAGTACTTC. Translation gives CASSPTPESSTYEQYF. The chain uses TRBV7-9 and TRBJ2-7; D remains unclear. Per the germline V gene, CDR1 is SEHNR and CDR2 is FQNEAQ (reference sequence). Trimming removed 5 bases at V and 2 bases at J, with 19 bases between. This CDR3 region has 16 residues.